This TCR beta chain was documented in a study of blood T cell repertoires in COVID-19. The table lists this clone with a count of one. The protocol was immunoSEQ multiplex PCR, while the TCRdb copy is restricted to in-frame clones and leaves out a portion. The sample has 250,000 to 350,000 clones; 70% to 90% are singletons. The germline gives CDR1 MNHEY, CDR2 SVGAGI. The CDR3 covers 13 residues. V was shortened by 10 bases and J by 3 bases, with 15 bases between the two germline ends. The V call is TRBV6-5, the J call TRBJ1-1; TRBD1 is a possible D gene (6 bases). This TCR was sampled from a woman in her twenties or thirties who had recovered from COVID-19. The sample consisted of PBMCs or T cells enriched from blood (not recorded which). CDR3 DNA sequence: TGTGCCACCAGCACAGGGTTGCACACTGAAGCTTTCTTT. This sequence encodes CATSTGLHTEAFF.